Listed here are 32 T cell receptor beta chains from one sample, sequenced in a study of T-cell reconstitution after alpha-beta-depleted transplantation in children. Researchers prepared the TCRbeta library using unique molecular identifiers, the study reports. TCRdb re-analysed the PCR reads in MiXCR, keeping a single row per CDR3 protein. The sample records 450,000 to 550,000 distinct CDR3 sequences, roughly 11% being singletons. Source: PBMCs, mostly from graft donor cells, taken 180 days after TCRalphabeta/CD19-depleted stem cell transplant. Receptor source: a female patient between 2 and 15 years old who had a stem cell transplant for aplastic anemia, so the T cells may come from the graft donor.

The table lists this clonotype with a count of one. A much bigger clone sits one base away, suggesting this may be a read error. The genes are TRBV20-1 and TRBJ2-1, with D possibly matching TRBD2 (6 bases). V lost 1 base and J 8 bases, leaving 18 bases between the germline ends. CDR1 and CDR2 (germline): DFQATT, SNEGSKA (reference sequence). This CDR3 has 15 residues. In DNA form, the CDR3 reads TGCAGTGCTAGAGTTCTAGCGAGAGGAGGCGATGAGCAGTTCTTC. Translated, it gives CSARVLARGGDEQFF.

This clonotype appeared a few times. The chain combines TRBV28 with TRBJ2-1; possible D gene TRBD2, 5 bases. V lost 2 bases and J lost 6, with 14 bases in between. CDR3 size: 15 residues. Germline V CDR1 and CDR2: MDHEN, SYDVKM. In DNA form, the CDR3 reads TGTGCCAGCAGTTTACGCCCGCCCCGGGGCAATGAGCAGTTCTTC. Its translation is CASSLRPPRGNEQFF.

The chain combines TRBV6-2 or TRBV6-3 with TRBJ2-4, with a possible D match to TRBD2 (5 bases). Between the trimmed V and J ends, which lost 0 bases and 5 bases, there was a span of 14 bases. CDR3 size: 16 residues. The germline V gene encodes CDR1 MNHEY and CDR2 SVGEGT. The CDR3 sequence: CASSYSLRKEENIQYF. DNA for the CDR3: TGTGCCAGCAGTTACTCTCTTAGAAAGGAGGAAAACATTCAGTACTTC.

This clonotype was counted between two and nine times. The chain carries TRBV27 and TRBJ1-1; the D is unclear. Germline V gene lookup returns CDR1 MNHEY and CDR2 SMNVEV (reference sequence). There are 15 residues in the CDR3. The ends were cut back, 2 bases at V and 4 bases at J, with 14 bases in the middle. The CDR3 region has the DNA TGTGCCAGCAGTTTAAGCATCACGATGGGCACTGAAGCTTTCTTT. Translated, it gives CASSLSITMGTEAFF.

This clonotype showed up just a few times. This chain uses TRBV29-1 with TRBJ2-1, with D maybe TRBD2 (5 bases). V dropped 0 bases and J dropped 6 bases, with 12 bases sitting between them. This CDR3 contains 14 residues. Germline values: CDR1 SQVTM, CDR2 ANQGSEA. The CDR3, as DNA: TGCAGCGTTGAAGATCCCCCACGGGGCAATGAGCAGTTCTTC. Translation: CSVEDPPRGNEQFF.

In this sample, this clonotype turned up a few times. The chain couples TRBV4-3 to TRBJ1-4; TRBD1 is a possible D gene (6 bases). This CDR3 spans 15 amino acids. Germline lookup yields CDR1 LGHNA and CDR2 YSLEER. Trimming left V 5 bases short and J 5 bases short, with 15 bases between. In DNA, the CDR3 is TGCGCCAGCAGCGCCCGGACAGCTCCCAATGAAAAACTGTTTTTT. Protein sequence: CASSARTAPNEKLFF.

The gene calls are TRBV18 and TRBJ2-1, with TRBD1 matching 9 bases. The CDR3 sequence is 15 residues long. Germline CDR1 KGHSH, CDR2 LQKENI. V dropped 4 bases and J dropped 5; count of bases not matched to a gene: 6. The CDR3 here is CASSRGTGPNNEQFF. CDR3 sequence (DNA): TGTGCCAGCTCACGGGGGACAGGGCCAAACAATGAGCAGTTCTTC.

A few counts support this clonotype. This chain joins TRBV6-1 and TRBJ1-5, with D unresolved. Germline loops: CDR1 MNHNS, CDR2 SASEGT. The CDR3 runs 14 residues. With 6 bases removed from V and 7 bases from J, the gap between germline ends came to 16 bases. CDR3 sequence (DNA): TGTGCCAGCAGAAGAGGAGGATCGGGGCAGCCCCAGCATTTT. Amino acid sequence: CASRRGGSGQPQHF.

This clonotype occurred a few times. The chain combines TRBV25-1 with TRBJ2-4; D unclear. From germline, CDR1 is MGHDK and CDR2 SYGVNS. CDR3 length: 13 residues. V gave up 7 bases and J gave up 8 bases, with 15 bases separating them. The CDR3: CASIGWGVDIQYF. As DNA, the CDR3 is TGTGCCAGCATTGGATGGGGTGTAGACATTCAGTACTTC. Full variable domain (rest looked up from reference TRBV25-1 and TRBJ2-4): EADIYQTPRYLVIGTGKKITLECSQTMGHDKMYWYQQDPGMELHLIHYSYGVNSTEKGDLSSESTVSRIRTEHFPLTLESARPSHTSQYLCASIGWGVDIQYFGAGTRLSVL.

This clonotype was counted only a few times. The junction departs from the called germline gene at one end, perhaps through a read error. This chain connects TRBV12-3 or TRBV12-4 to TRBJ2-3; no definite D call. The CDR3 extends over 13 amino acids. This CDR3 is CASSLIGTDTQYF. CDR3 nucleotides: TGTGCCAGCAGTTTAATAGGCACGGATACGCAGTATTTT.

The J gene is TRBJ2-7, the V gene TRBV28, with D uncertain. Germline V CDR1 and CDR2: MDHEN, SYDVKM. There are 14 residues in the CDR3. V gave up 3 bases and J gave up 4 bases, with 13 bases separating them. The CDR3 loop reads CASSFITGRYEQYF. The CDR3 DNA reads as TGTGCCAGCAGTTTCATCACGGGTCGGTACGAGCAGTACTTC.

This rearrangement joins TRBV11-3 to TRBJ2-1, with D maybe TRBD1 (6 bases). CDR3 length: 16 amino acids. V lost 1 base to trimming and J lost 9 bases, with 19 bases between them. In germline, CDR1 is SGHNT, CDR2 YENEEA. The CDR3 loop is CASSLGHRDRPSEQFF. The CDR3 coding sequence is TGTGCCAGCAGCTTAGGACACAGGGACCGGCCTAGTGAGCAGTTCTTC.

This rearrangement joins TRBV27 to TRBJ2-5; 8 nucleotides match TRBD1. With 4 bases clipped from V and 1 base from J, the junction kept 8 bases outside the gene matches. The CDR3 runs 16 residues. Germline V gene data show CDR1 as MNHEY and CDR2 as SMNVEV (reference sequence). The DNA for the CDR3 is TGTGCCAGCAGTTCCCAGGGGGCCCTCCGCCAAGAGACCCAGTACTTC. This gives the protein CASSSQGALRQETQYF.

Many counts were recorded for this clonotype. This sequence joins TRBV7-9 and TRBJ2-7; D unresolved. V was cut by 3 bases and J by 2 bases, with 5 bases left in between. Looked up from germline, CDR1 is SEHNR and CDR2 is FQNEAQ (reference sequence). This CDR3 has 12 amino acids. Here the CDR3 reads CASSFRAYEQYF. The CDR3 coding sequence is TGTGCCAGCAGCTTCCGGGCCTACGAGCAGTACTTC.

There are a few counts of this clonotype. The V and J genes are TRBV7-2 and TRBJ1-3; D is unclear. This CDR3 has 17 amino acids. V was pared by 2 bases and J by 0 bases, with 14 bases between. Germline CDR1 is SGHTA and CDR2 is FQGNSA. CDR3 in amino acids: CASSLRVDGFSGNTIYF. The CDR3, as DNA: TGTGCCAGCAGCTTAAGGGTTGACGGATTCTCTGGAAACACCATATATTTT.

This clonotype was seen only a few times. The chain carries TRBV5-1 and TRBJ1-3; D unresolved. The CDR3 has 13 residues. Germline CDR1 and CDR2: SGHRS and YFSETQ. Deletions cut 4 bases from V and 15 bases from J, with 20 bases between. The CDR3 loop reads CASSAPGEGVGYF. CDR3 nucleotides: TGCGCCAGCAGCGCGCCGGGCGAAGGTGTCGGATATTTT.

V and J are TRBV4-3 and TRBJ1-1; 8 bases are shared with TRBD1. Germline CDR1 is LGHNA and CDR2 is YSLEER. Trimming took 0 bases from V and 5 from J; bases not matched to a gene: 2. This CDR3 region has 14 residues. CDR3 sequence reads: CASSQDTGGTEAFF. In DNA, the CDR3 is TGCGCCAGCAGCCAAGATACAGGGGGGACTGAAGCTTTCTTT.

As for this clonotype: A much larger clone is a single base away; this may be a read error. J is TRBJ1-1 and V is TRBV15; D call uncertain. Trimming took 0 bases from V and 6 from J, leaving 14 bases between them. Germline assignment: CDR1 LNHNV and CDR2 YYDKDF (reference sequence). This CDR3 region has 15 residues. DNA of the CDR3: TGTGCCACCAGCAGAGATCCACGGGAGAATCCTGAAGCTTTCTTT. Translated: CATSRDPRENPEAFF.

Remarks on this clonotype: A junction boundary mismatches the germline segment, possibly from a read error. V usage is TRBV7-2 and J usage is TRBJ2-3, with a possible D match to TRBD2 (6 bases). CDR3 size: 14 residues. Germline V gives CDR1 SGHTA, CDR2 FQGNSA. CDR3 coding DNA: TGTGCCAGCAGCCTAGCGCCGACACAAGATACGCAGTATTTT. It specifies CASSLAPTQDTQYF.

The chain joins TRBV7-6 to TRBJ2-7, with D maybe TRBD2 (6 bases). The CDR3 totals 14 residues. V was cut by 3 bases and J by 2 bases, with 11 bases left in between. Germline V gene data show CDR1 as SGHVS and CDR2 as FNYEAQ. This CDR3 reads CASSFRESTYEQYF. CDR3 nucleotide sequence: TGTGCCAGCAGCTTCCGGGAGTCTACCTACGAGCAGTACTTC.

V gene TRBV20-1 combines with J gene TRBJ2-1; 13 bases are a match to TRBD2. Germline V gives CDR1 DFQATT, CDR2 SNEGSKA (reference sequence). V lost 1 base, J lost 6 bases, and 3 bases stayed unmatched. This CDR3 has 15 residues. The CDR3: CSARGTSGSGNEQFF. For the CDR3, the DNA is TGCAGTGCTAGAGGGACTAGCGGGAGTGGCAATGAGCAGTTCTTC.

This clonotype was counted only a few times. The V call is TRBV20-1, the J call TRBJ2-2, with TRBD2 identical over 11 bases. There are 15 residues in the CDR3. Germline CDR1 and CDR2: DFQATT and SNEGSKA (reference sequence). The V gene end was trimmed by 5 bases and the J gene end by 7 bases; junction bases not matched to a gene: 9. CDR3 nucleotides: TGCAGTGCTGGTACTAGCGGGAGTAGAGGCGGGGAGCTGTTTTTT. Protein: CSAGTSGSRGGELFF.

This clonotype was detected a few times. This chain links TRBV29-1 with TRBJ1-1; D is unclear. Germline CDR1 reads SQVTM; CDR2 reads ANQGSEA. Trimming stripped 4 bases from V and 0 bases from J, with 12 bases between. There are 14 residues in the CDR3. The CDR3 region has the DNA TGCAGCGTTGGAGAGGTTGAATTGAACACTGAAGCTTTCTTT. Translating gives CSVGEVELNTEAFF.

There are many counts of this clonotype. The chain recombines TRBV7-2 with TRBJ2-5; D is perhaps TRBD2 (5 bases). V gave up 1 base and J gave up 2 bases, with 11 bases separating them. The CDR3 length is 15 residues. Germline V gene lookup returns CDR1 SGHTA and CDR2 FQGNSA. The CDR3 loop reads CASSLEGGLQETQYF. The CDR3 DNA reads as TGTGCCAGCAGCTTAGAAGGAGGATTACAAGAGACCCAGTACTTC.

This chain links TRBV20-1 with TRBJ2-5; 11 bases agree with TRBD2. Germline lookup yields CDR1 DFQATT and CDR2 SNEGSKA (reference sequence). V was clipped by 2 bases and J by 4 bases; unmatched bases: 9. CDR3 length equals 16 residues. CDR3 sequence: CSARPLLAGVGETQYF. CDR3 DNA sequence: TGCAGTGCTAGACCGCTACTAGCGGGAGTTGGAGAGACCCAGTACTTC.

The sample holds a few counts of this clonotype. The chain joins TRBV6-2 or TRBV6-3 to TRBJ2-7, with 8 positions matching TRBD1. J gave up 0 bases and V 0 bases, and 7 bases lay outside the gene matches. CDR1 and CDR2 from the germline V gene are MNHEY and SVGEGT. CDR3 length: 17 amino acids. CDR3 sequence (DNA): TGTGCCAGCAGTTACTCGATCGGACAGGGAGTCTCCTACGAGCAGTACGTC. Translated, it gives CASSYSIGQGVSYEQYV.

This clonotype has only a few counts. Written as DNA, the CDR3 is TGTGCCAGTAGTAACCGAAGACTAGCGGGAGGACACAATGAGCAGTTCTTC. Protein: CASSNRRLAGGHNEQFF. The chain joins TRBV19 to TRBJ2-1; 13 bases align to TRBD2. Trimming at V came to 4 bases and at J to 5 bases, leaving 8 bases not matched to a gene. The CDR3 has 17 amino acids. Germline assignment: CDR1 LNHDA and CDR2 SQIVND (reference sequence).

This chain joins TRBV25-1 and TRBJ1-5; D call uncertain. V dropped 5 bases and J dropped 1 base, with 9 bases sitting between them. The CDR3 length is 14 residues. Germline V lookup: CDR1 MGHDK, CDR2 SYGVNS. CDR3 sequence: CASSKAGSNQPQHF. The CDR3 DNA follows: TGTGCCAGCAGTAAAGCGGGGAGCAATCAGCCCCAGCATTTT.

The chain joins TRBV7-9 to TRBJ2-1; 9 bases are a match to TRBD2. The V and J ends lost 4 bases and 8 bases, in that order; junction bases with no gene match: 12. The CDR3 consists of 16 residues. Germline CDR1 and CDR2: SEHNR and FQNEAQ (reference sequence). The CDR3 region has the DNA TGTGCCAGCAGCTCCGGCCTAGCGGGGCCTATCGATGAGCAGTTCTTC. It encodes CASSSGLAGPIDEQFF.

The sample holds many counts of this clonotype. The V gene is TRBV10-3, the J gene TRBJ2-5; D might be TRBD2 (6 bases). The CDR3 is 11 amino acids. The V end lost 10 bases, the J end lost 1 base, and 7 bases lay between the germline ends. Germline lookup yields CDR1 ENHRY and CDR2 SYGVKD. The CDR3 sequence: CATGLQETQYF. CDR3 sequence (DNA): TGTGCCACGGGACTCCAAGAGACCCAGTACTTC.

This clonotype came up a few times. The CDR3 protein is CASTAPRGKNIQYF. The CDR3 DNA is TGTGCCAGCACGGCCCCGAGGGGCAAAAACATTCAGTACTTC. The chain has TRBV6-2 or TRBV6-3 and TRBJ2-4; D is tentatively TRBD1 or TRBD2 (5 bases each). V was cut by 7 bases and J by 3 bases, with 13 bases left in between. The germline V gene encodes CDR1 MNHEY and CDR2 SVGEGT. The CDR3 totals 14 residues.

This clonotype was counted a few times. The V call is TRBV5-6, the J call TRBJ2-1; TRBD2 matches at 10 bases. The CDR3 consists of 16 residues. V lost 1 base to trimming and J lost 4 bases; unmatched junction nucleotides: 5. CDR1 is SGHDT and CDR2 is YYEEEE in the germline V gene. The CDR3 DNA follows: TGTGCCAGCAGCTTGCAACTAGCGGGGCCTTACAATGAGCAGTTCTTC. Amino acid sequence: CASSLQLAGPYNEQFF.